These T cell receptor beta chains were read from a single sample in a study of T cells in Graves' hyperthyroidism and ophthalmopathy. TCRdb re-called the multiplex PCR reads through MiXCR, storing one row per CDR3 protein. Of 660,000 or so distinct CDR3 sequences in the sample, 40% to 55% were seen once. Sequenced sample: peripheral blood or thyroid tissue (not recorded which). The source is an adult man with Graves' disease, either hyperthyroidism or ophthalmopathy (not recorded which). The CDR3 runs from the conserved cysteine through the conserved F or W. D genes are given only for firm matches. Size tells how often a clone was seen (once, few, many) or the class of an expanded clone, and some rows leave it out.

size	V	D	length	J	DNA	CDR3
.	TRBV20-1	TRBD1	15	TRBJ1-1	TGCAGTGCCAGTAGTAGGGGACAGGGATCCACTGAAGCTTTCTTT	CSASSRGQGSTEAFF
many	TRBV10-2	TRBD1	13	TRBJ1-5	TGCGCCAGCAGCACAGGGGGCAGTCAGCCCCAGCATTTT	CASSTGGSQPQHF
.	TRBV29-1	.	12	TRBJ1-2	TGCAGCGCCACGGGACCAAACTATGGCTACACCTTC	CSATGPNYGYTF
.	TRBV2	.	13	TRBJ1-1	TGTGCCAGCAGCCAAGATCCAGGGACTGAAGCTTTCTTT	CASSQDPGTEAFF
.	TRBV2	.	16	TRBJ1-6	TGTGCCAGCAGTGTGGGACGGGGAACGGTCACAGCTCCCCTCCACTTT	CASSVGRGTVTAPLHF
few	TRBV6-1	.	14	TRBJ1-2	TGTGCCAGCAGTGAGGCGGACATCGGCTATGGCTACACCTTC	CASSEADIGYGYTF
.	TRBV6-5	.	13	TRBJ1-1	TGTGCCAGCAGTTACGTGTGGGGGACTGAAGCTTTCTTT	CASSYVWGTEAFF
.	TRBV20-1	.	13	TRBJ1-1	TGCAGTGCTAGAGTCGACAGGTACACTGAAGCTTTCTTT	CSARVDRYTEAFF
.	TRBV29-1	TRBD1	14	TRBJ1-4	TGCAGCGTTTCCAAGACAGGGGCTAATGAAAAACTGTTTTTT	CSVSKTGANEKLFF
.	TRBV19	TRBD1	14	TRBJ1-2	TGTGCCAGTAGCACAGGGGCGCTCCTGCATGGCTACACCTTC	CASSTGALLHGYTF
.	TRBV12-3/TRBV12-4	TRBD1	15	TRBJ1-2	TGTGCCAGCAGGCTACAGGGGGCCCTTAACTATGGCTACACCTTC	CASRLQGALNYGYTF
once	TRBV7-9	TRBD1	15	TRBJ1-6	TGTGCCAGCAACCCCGCCGGGACAGGAAGTTCACCCCTCCACTTT	CASNPAGTGSSPLHF
.	TRBV5-4	.	14	TRBJ1-3	TGTGCCAGCAGCCCCGACATAGCTGGAAACACCATATATTTT	CASSPDIAGNTIYF
.	TRBV12-3/TRBV12-4	.	13	TRBJ1-2	TGTGCCAGCAGCCCGCAGGGTCTATATGGCTACACCTTC	CASSPQGLYGYTF
.	TRBV9	TRBD2	17	TRBJ2-5	TGTGCCAGCAGCCAAGATGAGGCGGGAGGACGGGATGGGACCCAGTACTTC	CASSQDEAGGRDGTQYF
.	TRBV6-1	.	14	TRBJ1-2	TGTGCCAGCAGCAATCCTGGGGGGGACGATGGCTACACCTTC	CASSNPGGDDGYTF
many	TRBV19	.	13	TRBJ1-2	TGTGCCAGTACAGCGGGCCTCGCGAATGGCTACACCTTC	CASTAGLANGYTF
many	TRBV24-1	.	15	TRBJ1-2	TGTGCCACCAGTGATTCGGGCCGCTCTAACTATGGCTACACCTTC	CATSDSGRSNYGYTF
.	TRBV29-1	TRBD1	12	TRBJ1-4	TGCAGGTGGACAGGGGGCGAAGAAAAACTGTTTTTT	CRWTGGEEKLFF
few	TRBV6-5	.	12	TRBJ2-7	TGTGCCAGACAGGGTGAGACCTACGAGCAGTACTTC	CARQGETYEQYF
.	TRBV7-8	TRBD1	14	TRBJ2-2	TGTGCCAGCTCGAGGACAGGGAGCACCGGGGAGCTGTTTTTT	CASSRTGSTGELFF
.	TRBV19	TRBD1	16	TRBJ2-6	TGTGCCAGTAGTAAACAGGGGAACTCTGGGGCCAACGTCCTGACTTTC	CASSKQGNSGANVLTF
many	TRBV9	.	14	TRBJ1-6	TGTGCCAGCAGCGTCAACAGTTACAATTCACCCCTCCACTTT	CASSVNSYNSPLHF
once	TRBV7-9	.	14	TRBJ2-2	TGTGCCAGCGGGGGGGCGGGGTACTCCGGGGAGCTGTTTTTT	CASGGAGYSGELFF
once	TRBV19	TRBD1	15	TRBJ1-5	TGTGCCAGTAGTGTTTCACAGGGGGCAGTTCAGCCCCAGCATTTT	CASSVSQGAVQPQHF
.	TRBV20-1	.	13	TRBJ1-5	TGCAGTGCTAGAAAATCCGGGTATCAGCCCCAGCATTTT	CSARKSGYQPQHF
many	TRBV29-1	.	13	TRBJ1-5	TGCAGCGCGAGACTGGATAGCAATCAGCCCCAGCATTTT	CSARLDSNQPQHF
.	TRBV12-3/TRBV12-4	.	14	TRBJ1-1	TGTGCCAGCAGTTTATGGACAGCGAACACTGAAGCTTTCTTT	CASSLWTANTEAFF
.	TRBV6-6	TRBD2	16	TRBJ2-7	TGTGCCAGCAGTTACCGGAGGCTAGCGGAATCCTACGAGCAGTACTTC	CASSYRRLAESYEQYF
few	TRBV20-1	.	14	TRBJ2-7	TGCAGTGCTAGAGATGCCAGGAGCTCCTACGAGCAGTACTTC	CSARDARSSYEQYF
.	TRBV11-2	.	17	TRBJ1-6	TGTGCCAGCAGCTTAGGCCCCACAAACTCCTATAATTCACCCCTCCACTTT	CASSLGPTNSYNSPLHF
.	TRBV20-1	.	11	TRBJ1-1	TGCAGGGCCAGGGGCGGCACTGAAGCTTTCTTT	CRARGGTEAFF
few	TRBV6-5	.	15	TRBJ2-5	TGTGCCAGCAGTGGAGGCAGGACTAACCAAGAGACCCAGTACTTC	CASSGGRTNQETQYF
many	TRBV7-9	.	15	TRBJ1-5	TGTGCCAGCAGCTTAGATCGGGGGGCTAATCAGCCCCAGCATTTT	CASSLDRGANQPQHF